These T cell receptor beta chains were read from a single sample in a study of OX40 agonist ivuxolimab in advanced cancers. This table comes from immunoSEQ multiplex PCR, and its TCRdb copy is limited to in-frame clones, with some not included. Of about 94,000 clones in the sample, around nine tenths are singletons; the top ten hold 0.3% to 0.35%. The material was CD4+ or CD8+ T cells sorted from blood, obtained in a trial of the OX40 agonist ivuxolimab. These receptors were taken from an adult with an advanced solid tumor such as melanoma, head and neck, liver or kidney cancer. CDR3s include the opening cysteine and the closing phenylalanine or tryptophan. A D gene is named only where the DNA matches it firmly. Clone size is given for some rows only: seen once, a few or many times, or a class if the clone is expanded.

clone_size j_call v_call d_call cdr3_aa cdr3_nt
. TRBJ1-1 TRBV11-1 TRBD1 CASSFKQGASNTEAFF TGTGCCAGCAGCTTCAAACAGGGGGCGTCGAACACTGAAGCTTTCTTT
. TRBJ1-2 TRBV28 TRBD1 CASSTRGRLGNYGYTF TGTGCCAGCAGCACCAGGGGGCGCTTGGGAAACTATGGCTACACCTTC
. TRBJ2-7 TRBV27 TRBD2 CASSLKGLARRSGGDEQYF TGTGCCAGCAGTTTAAAGGGACTAGCGCGTAGGTCGGGGGGGGACGAGCAGTACTTC
. TRBJ2-5 TRBV11-3 TRBD2 CASSLGGGQETQYF TGTGCCAGCAGCTTAGGCGGGGGCCAAGAGACCCAGTACTTC
. TRBJ2-7 TRBV4-1 TRBD1 CASSQAGTGSYEQYF TGCGCCAGCAGCCAAGCCGGGACAGGGAGCTACGAGCAGTACTTC
. TRBJ1-2 TRBV29-1 . CSVGGADYGYTF TGCAGCGTGGGGGGGGCGGACTATGGCTACACCTTC
. TRBJ2-3 TRBV11-2 TRBD2 CASSQGLAGGSTDTQYF TGTGCCAGCAGTCAAGGACTAGCGGGGGGTAGCACAGATACGCAGTATTTT
. TRBJ1-1 TRBV19 . CASRGRTDLQGTEAFF TGTGCCAGTAGAGGGAGGACAGATCTTCAGGGCACTGAAGCTTTCTTT
. TRBJ1-3 TRBV5-6 TRBD1 CASSLRGQGAGNTIYF TGTGCCAGCAGCTTGAGAGGACAGGGGGCTGGAAACACCATATATTTT
. TRBJ2-1 TRBV7-9 . CASSLARGRHNEQFF TGTGCCAGCAGCTTAGCGCGGGGGCGACACAATGAGCAGTTCTTC
few TRBJ1-6 TRBV7-9 . CASSFLGRYNSPLHF TGTGCCAGCAGCTTCCTCGGACGGTATAATTCACCCCTCCACTTT
few TRBJ2-2 TRBV5-1 . CASSLGSAVTGELFF TGCGCCAGCAGCTTGGGCTCGGCGGTCACCGGGGAGCTGTTTTTT
. TRBJ1-3 TRBV6-6 TRBD1 CASSYADRVGNTIYF TGTGCCAGCAGTTACGCGGACAGGGTTGGGAACACCATATATTTT
once TRBJ1-1 TRBV19 . CASSRETEAFF TGTGCCAGTAGCCGGGAGACTGAAGCTTTCTTT
. TRBJ2-7 TRBV5-6 . CASSLVAGISYEQYF TGTGCCAGCAGCTTGGTCGCAGGGATCTCCTACGAGCAGTACTTC
once TRBJ2-2 TRBV7-7 . CASSPELSGELFF TGTGCTAGCAGCCCGGAATTGAGCGGGGAGCTGTTTTTT
. TRBJ2-1 TRBV6-5 . CASSAEFRSNEQFF TGTGCCAGCAGTGCAGAATTTAGGTCCAATGAGCAGTTCTTC
once TRBJ2-5 TRBV13 . CASSLTRQETQYF TGTGCCAGCAGCTTAACCCGCCAAGAGACCCAGTACTTC
. TRBJ2-7 TRBV5-1 TRBD2 CASSPRTSGSYEQYF TGCGCCAGCAGCCCCCGGACTAGCGGATCCTACGAGCAGTACTTC
. TRBJ2-1 TRBV4-2 . CASSLGDLGYNEQFF TGTGCCAGCAGCTTGGGCGACTTAGGCTACAATGAGCAGTTCTTC
. TRBJ2-1 TRBV14 TRBD1 CASSPFTGVGIDEQFF TGTGCCAGCAGCCCCTTCACAGGGGTGGGTATCGATGAGCAGTTCTTC
. TRBJ1-6 TRBV27 TRBD1 CASRPGTDRSSYNSPLHF TGTGCCAGCAGACCCGGGACAGACAGAAGCTCCTATAATTCACCCCTCCACTTT
. TRBJ2-7 TRBV7-8 . CATHPDESPHEQYF TGTGCCACCCACCCGGACGAGAGCCCCCACGAGCAGTACTTC
. TRBJ1-2 TRBV10-1 TRBD1 CASSESVTGPHTF TGCGCCAGCAGTGAGTCAGTGACAGGGCCCCACACCTTC
. TRBJ1-4 TRBV6-4 . CASSADRGEKLFF TGTGCCAGCAGCGCGGACCGGGGTGAAAAACTGTTTTTT
few TRBJ1-1 TRBV19 . CASSIGQGLNTEAFF TGTGCCAGTAGTATCGGGCAGGGGTTGAACACTGAAGCTTTCTTT
. TRBJ1-5 TRBV4-1 . CASSQGNRASNQPQHF TGCGCCAGCAGCCAAGGGAACAGGGCCAGCAATCAGCCCCAGCATTTT
once TRBJ2-7 TRBV6-1 . CASSERSDGSYEQYF TGTGCCAGCAGTGAAAGGTCGGACGGCTCCTACGAGCAGTACTTC
. TRBJ1-3 TRBV19 . CASRDRGESGNTIYF TGTGCCAGTAGAGACCGCGGGGAATCTGGAAACACCATATATTTT
. TRBJ2-1 TRBV13 . CASSLQVPLGHNEQFF TGTGCCAGCAGCTTACAGGTCCCCCTAGGCCACAATGAGCAGTTCTTC
few TRBJ1-1 TRBV5-4 . CASSPQSASNTEAFF TGTGCCAGCAGCCCGCAGTCAGCCTCGAACACTGAAGCTTTCTTT
. TRBJ1-1 TRBV7-3 . CASSLYGGSGTNEAFF TGTGCCAGCAGCTTATACGGGGGCTCAGGAACTAATGAAGCTTTCTTT
. TRBJ2-7 TRBV7-6 TRBD1 CASSLDREAEQYF TGTGCCAGCAGCTTGGACAGGGAGGCCGAGCAGTACTTC
. TRBJ1-1 TRBV5-8 . CASSFGTAWGEAFF TGTGCCAGCAGCTTCGGGACCGCATGGGGTGAAGCTTTCTTT
. TRBJ1-1 TRBV5-4 . CASRGAMNTEAFF TGTGCCAGCAGAGGGGCGATGAACACTGAAGCTTTCTTT
. TRBJ1-3 TRBV19 . CASRGSANTIYF TGTGCCAGTAGGGGGTCGGCAAACACCATATATTTT
once TRBJ1-5 TRBV5-1 . CASSRSGGNQPQHF TGCGCCAGCAGCAGGTCCGGCGGGAATCAGCCCCAGCATTTT
. TRBJ2-5 TRBV19 . CASSIVGGGQETQYF TGTGCCAGTAGTATAGTAGGGGGGGGCCAAGAGACCCAGTACTTC
. TRBJ2-5 TRBV10-1 TRBD2 CASSELGQGGETQYF TGCGCCAGCAGTGAGCTAGGCCAGGGAGGGGAGACCCAGTACTTC
few TRBJ1-3 TRBV6-6 . CASSYSPRVGNTIYF TGTGCCAGCAGTTACTCCCCCCGCGTGGGGAACACCATATATTTT
. TRBJ2-3 TRBV6-4 . CASSPEVGDTQYF TGTGCCAGCAGTCCAGAAGTGGGGGATACGCAGTATTTT
. TRBJ2-7 TRBV5-1 TRBD1 CASRPTGGEYEQYF TGCGCCAGCAGACCGACAGGGGGCGAGTACGAGCAGTACTTC
. TRBJ1-2 TRBV7-2 . CASSLQNIYYGYTF TGTGCCAGCAGCTTACAGAACATATACTATGGCTACACCTTC
. TRBJ1-6 TRBV7-2 . CASSGGGGTFNSPLHF TGTGCCAGCAGCGGGGGGGGCGGAACCTTTAATTCACCCCTCCACTTT
. TRBJ1-1 TRBV6-1 . CASSDRWMNTEAFF TGTGCCAGCAGTGACAGATGGATGAACACTGAAGCTTTCTTT